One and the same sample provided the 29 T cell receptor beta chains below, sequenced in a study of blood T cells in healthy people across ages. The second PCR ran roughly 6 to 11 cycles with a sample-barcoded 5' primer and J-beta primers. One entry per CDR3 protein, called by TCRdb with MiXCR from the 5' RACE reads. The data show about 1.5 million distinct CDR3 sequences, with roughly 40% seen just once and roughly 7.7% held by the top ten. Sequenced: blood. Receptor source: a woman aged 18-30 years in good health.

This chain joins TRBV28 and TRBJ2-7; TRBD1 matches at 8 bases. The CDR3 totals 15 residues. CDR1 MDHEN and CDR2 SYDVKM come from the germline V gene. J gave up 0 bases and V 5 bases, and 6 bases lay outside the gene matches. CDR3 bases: TGTGCCAGCAGTACCAGGGGGCCGTACTCCTACGAGCAGTACTTC. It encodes CASSTRGPYSYEQYF.

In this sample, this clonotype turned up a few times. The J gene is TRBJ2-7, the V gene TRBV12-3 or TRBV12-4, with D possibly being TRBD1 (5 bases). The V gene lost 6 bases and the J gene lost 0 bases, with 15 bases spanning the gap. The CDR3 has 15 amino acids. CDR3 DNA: TGTGCCAGCAGCTCCCCCCGGACAAACTCCTACGAGCAGTACTTC. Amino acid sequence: CASSSPRTNSYEQYF.

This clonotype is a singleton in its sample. The CDR3 nucleotides are TGTGCCAGCAGGGGACAGGTTGACTATGGCTACACCTTC. This gives the protein CASRGQVDYGYTF. The genes are TRBV6-1 and TRBJ1-2, with 8 bases lining up with TRBD1. The V and J ends lost 6 bases and 3 bases, in that order; junction bases with no gene match: 3. There are 13 residues in the CDR3. Per germline, CDR1 MNHNS and CDR2 SASEGT.

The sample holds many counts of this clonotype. Here the CDR3 DNA reads TGTGCCAGCAGTGAAGCCTTCGGACAGGCGGCAGATACGCAGTATTTT. It encodes CASSEAFGQAADTQYF. V usage is TRBV6-1 and J usage is TRBJ2-3, with 7 bases lining up with TRBD1. V shed 0 bases, J shed 4 bases, and the junction held 7 bases outside the gene matches. The CDR3 is 16 amino acids. CDR1 MNHNS and CDR2 SASEGT come from the germline V gene.

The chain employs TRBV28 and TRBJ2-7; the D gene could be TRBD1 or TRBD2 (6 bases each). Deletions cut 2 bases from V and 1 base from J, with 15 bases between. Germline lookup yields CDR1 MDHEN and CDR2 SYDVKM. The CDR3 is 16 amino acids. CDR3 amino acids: CASSLRGERRSYEQYF. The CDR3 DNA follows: TGTGCCAGCAGTTTAAGGGGGGAACGACGATCCTACGAGCAGTACTTC.

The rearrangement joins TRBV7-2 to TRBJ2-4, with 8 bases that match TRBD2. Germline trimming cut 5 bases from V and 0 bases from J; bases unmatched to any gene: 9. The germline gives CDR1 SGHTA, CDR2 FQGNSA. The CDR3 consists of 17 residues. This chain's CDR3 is CASSPGGGLIAKNIQYF. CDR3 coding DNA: TGTGCCAGCAGCCCCGGGGGGGGTTTAATAGCCAAAAACATTCAGTACTTC.

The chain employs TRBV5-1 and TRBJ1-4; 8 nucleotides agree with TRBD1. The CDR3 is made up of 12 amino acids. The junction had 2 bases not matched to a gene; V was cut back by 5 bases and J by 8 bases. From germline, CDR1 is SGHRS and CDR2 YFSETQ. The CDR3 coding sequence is TGCGCCAGCAGAGGGGACAGGGAAAAACTGTTTTTT. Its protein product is CASRGDREKLFF.

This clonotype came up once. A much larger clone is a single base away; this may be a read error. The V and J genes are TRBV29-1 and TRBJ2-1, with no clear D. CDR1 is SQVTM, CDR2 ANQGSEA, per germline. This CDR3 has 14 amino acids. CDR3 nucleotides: TGCAGCGTTGACCAGGACCAGTCCTACAATGGGCAGTTCTTC. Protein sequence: CSVDQDQSYNGQFF.

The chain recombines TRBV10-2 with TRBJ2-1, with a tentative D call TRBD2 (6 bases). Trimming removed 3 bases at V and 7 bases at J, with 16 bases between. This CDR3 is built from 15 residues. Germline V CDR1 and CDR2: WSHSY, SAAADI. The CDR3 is CASSELTGVRNEQFF. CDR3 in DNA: TGCGCCAGCAGTGAATTGACGGGAGTTAGGAATGAGCAGTTCTTC.

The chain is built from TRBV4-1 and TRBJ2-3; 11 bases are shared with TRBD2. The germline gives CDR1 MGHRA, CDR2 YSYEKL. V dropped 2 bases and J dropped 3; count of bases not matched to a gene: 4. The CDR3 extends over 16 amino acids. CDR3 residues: CASSQLSGRGTDTQYF. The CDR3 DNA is TGCGCCAGCAGCCAACTTAGCGGGAGGGGGACAGATACGCAGTATTTT.

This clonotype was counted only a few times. CDR3 bases: TGTGCCAGCTGTAACCTCGGCAATGAGCAGTTCTTC. It codes for CASCNLGNEQFF. This chain uses TRBV6-5 with TRBJ2-1, with unresolved D. Trimming removed 8 bases from V and 6 bases from J, with 11 bases in between. This CDR3 is built from 12 residues. In germline, CDR1 is MNHEY, CDR2 SVGAGI.

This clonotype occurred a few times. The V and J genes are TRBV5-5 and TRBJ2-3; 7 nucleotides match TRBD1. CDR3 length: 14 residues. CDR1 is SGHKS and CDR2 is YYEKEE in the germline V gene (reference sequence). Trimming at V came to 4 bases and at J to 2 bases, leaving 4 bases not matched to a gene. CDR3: CASSRDSNTDTQYF. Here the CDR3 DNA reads TGTGCCAGCAGCCGGGACAGCAACACAGATACGCAGTATTTT.

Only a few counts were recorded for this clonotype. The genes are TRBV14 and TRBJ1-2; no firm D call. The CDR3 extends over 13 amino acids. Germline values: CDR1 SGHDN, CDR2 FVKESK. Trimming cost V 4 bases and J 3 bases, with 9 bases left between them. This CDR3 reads CASSRIGDYGYTF. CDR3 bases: TGTGCCAGCAGCCGAATCGGTGACTATGGCTACACCTTC.

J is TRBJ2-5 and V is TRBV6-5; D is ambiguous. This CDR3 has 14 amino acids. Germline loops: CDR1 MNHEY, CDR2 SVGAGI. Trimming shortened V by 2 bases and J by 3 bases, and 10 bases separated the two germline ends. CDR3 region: CASSYGQLKETQYF. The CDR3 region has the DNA TGTGCCAGCAGTTACGGGCAACTAAAAGAGACCCAGTACTTC.

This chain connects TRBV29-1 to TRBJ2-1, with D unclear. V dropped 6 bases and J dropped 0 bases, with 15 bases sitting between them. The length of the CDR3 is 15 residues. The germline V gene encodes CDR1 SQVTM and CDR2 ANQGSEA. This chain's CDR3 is CSVGGGVFSYNEQFF. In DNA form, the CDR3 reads TGCAGCGTGGGTGGCGGAGTTTTCTCCTACAATGAGCAGTTCTTC.

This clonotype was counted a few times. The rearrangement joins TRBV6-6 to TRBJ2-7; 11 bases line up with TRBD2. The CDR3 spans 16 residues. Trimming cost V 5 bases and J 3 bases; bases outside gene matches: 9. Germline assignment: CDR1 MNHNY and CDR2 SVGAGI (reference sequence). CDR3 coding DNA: TGTGCCAGCAGTGCCGGAGGGACTAGCGGCCTCTACGAGCAGTACTTC. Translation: CASSAGGTSGLYEQYF.

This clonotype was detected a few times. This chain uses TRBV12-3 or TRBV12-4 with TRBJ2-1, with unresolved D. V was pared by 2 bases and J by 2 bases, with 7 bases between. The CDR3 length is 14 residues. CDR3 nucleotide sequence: TGTGCCAGCAGTTTACAGTACCCCTACAATGAGCAGTTCTTC. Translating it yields CASSLQYPYNEQFF.

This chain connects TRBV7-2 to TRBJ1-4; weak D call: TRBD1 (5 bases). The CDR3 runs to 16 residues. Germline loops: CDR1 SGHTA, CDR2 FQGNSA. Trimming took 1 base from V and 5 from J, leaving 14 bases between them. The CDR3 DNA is TGTGCCAGCAGCTTAGTTTCCGGAGGGGTAAATGAAAAACTGTTTTTT. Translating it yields CASSLVSGGVNEKLFF.

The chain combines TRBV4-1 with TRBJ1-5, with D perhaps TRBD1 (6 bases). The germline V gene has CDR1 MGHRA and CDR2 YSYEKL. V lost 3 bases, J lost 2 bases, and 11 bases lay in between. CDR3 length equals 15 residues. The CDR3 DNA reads TGCGCCAGCAGCCAGGCAGGGGCGGGCAATCAGCCCCAGCATTTT. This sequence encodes CASSQAGAGNQPQHF.

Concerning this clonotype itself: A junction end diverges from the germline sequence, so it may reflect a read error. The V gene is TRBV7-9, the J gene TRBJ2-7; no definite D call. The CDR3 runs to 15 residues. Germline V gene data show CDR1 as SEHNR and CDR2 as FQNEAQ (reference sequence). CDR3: CASSPKADTPYEQNF. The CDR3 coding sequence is TGTGCCAGCAGCCCCAAGGCTGACACTCCGTACGAGCAGAACTTC.

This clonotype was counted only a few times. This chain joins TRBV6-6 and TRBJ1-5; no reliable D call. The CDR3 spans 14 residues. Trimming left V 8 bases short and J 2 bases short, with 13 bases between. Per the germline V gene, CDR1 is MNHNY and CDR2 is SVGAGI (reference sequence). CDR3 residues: CASGYAEGNQPQHF. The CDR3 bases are TGTGCCAGCGGCTACGCAGAGGGCAATCAGCCCCAGCATTTT.

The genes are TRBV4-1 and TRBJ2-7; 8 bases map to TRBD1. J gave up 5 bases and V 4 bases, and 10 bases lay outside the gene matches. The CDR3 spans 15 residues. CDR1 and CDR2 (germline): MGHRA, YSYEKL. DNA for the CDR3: TGCGCCAGCAGCCCCGGTGGCAGGGGGCTCGACGAGCAGTACTTC. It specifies CASSPGGRGLDEQYF.

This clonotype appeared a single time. CDR3 region: CASRLRQGSTDTQYF. CDR3 in DNA: TGTGCCAGCAGGCTCCGCCAGGGGAGCACAGATACGCAGTATTTT. The chain joins TRBV2 to TRBJ2-3; TRBD1 might be the D (6 bases). This CDR3 spans 15 amino acids. V was shortened by 6 bases and J by 0 bases, with 13 bases between the two germline ends. Per germline, CDR1 SNHLY and CDR2 FYNNEI.

Here the CDR3 reads CASSPAWGQGAPNTEAFF. The CDR3 bases are TGTGCCAGCAGTCCAGCCTGGGGACAGGGGGCCCCGAACACTGAAGCTTTCTTT. The chain has TRBV12-3 or TRBV12-4 and TRBJ1-1; 12 nucleotides align to TRBD1. J lost 1 base, V lost 5 bases, and 11 bases had no gene match. CDR3 size: 18 residues.

Here the CDR3 reads CASSYSFSVGSNTGELFF. Written as DNA, the CDR3 is TGTGCCAGCAGTTACTCGTTCTCGGTCGGGAGTAACACCGGGGAGCTGTTTTTT. V usage is TRBV6-2 or TRBV6-3 and J usage is TRBJ2-2, with D possibly being TRBD2 (6 bases). The CDR3 is 18 amino acids. Per germline, CDR1 MNHEY and CDR2 SVGEGT. Trimming stripped 0 bases from V and 2 bases from J, with 16 bases between.

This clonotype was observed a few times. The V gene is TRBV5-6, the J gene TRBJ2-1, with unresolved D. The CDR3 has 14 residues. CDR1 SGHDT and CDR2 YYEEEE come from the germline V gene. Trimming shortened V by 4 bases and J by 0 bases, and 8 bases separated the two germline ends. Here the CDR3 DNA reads TGTGCCAGCAGCGTCAGTCACTCCTACAATGAGCAGTTCTTC. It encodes CASSVSHSYNEQFF.

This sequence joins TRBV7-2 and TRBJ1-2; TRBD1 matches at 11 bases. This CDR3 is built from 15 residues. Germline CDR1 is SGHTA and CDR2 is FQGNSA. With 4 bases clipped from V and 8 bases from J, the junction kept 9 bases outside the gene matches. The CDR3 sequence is CASSSWTGGARGYTF. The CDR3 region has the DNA TGTGCCAGCAGCTCCTGGACAGGGGGCGCGAGGGGCTACACCTTC.

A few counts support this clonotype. CDR3 sequence reads: CASSQLAGGGDEQFF. The CDR3 DNA reads as TGTGCCAGCAGCCAACTAGCGGGAGGGGGGGATGAGCAGTTCTTC. V is TRBV7-8 and J is TRBJ2-1; TRBD2 matches at 13 bases. Germline loops: CDR1 SGHVS, CDR2 FQNEAQ. Trimming took 5 bases from V and 8 from J; bases not matched to a gene: 6. The CDR3 runs to 15 residues. Looking up the rest from reference TRBV7-8 and TRBJ2-1 gives the full variable domain: GAGVSQSPRYKVAKRGQDVALRCDPISGHVSLFWYQQALGQGPEFLTYFQNEAQLDKSGLPSDRFFAERPEGSVSTLKIQRTQQEDSAVYLCASSQLAGGGDEQFFGPGTRLTVL.

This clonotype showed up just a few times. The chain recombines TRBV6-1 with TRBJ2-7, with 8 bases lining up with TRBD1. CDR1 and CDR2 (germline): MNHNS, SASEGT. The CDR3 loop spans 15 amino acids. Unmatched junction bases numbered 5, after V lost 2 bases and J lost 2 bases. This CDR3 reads CASSEQGASPYEQYF. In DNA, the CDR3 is TGTGCCAGCAGTGAACAGGGGGCCTCCCCCTACGAGCAGTACTTC.